This is a list of T cell receptor beta chains from one sample in a study of vaccination and CD4 T cells after COVID-19. MiXCR, applied by TCRdb to the PCR reads, yields one record per CDR3 protein. The sample records over 10,000 distinct CDR3 sequences, roughly 34% being singletons. No antigens are known for them. Here the sequenced sample was CD4+ T cells from blood, cultured in vitro, taken before SARS-CoV-2 vaccination. The source of these receptors is a human donor who received a COVID-19 vaccine. Each CDR3 is given with its conserved first and last residue. D genes are given only for firm matches. Only part of the rows carry a size: once, few, many, or a class if the clone is expanded.

clone size,J gene,D gene,V gene,CDR3 protein,CDR3 DNA
.,TRBJ1-1,.,TRBV12-3/TRBV12-4,CASSLIQDRNTEAFF,TGTGCCAGCAGTTTGATCCAGGACCGAAACACTGAAGCTTTCTTT
medium-sized,TRBJ2-7,TRBD1,TRBV20-1,CSARTGTGEQYF,TGCAGTGCTAGGACAGGGACGGGTGAGCAGTACTTC
.,TRBJ2-5,.,TRBV24-1,CATSDWGRDPTQYF,TGTGCCACCAGTGATTGGGGCAGGGACCCCACCCAGTACTTC
.,TRBJ2-3,TRBD1,TRBV2,CASSEKRTGLTDTQYF,TGTGCCAGCAGTGAAAAGAGGACAGGCCTCACAGATACGCAGTATTTT
few,TRBJ2-3,.,TRBV2,CAGGRDADTQYF,TGTGCCGGGGGGCGAGACGCGGATACGCAGTATTTT
.,TRBJ2-3,TRBD2,TRBV2,CASRQGLLSLAQYF,TGTGCCAGCAGGCAGGGACTACTTTCCCTCGCGCAGTATTTT
few,TRBJ1-2,.,TRBV15,CATSSAQGSYGYTF,TGTGCCACCAGCAGTGCTCAGGGGAGCTATGGCTACACCTTC
.,TRBJ1-5,.,TRBV6-1,CASSPSWSSNQPQHF,TGTGCCAGCAGCCCCAGCTGGTCTAGCAATCAGCCCCAGCATTTT
.,TRBJ2-2,TRBD1,TRBV5-1,CASSQGQGNTGELFF,TGCGCCAGCAGCCAGGGACAGGGGAACACCGGGGAGCTGTTTTTT
few,TRBJ1-5,.,TRBV30,CAWRTDFNQPQHF,TGTGCCTGGAGGACAGACTTTAATCAGCCCCAGCATTTT
.,TRBJ2-5,.,TRBV19,CASSAGDLQETQYF,TGTGCCAGTAGTGCCGGAGATCTCCAAGAGACCCAGTACTTC
few,TRBJ1-5,.,TRBV19,CASSIRGTNNQPQHF,TGTGCCAGTAGTATAAGGGGGACGAATAATCAGCCCCAGCATTTT
.,TRBJ2-5,.,TRBV5-1,CASRGQIETQYF,TGCGCCAGCAGAGGCCAGATAGAGACCCAGTACTTC
.,TRBJ2-5,.,TRBV7-2,CASSSPLGGETRYF,TGTGCCAGCAGCTCTCCCCTGGGAGGCGAGACCCGGTACTTC
.,TRBJ1-1,TRBD1,TRBV11-1,CASSPGQGMNTEAFF,TGTGCCAGCAGCCCGGGACAGGGGATGAACACTGAAGCTTTCTTT
.,TRBJ1-5,TRBD1,TRBV6-1,CASSGTGNQPQHF,TGTGCCAGCAGTGGGACAGGTAATCAGCCCCAGCATTTT
.,TRBJ1-3,.,TRBV19,CASSLLPAGNTIYF,TGTGCCAGTAGCCTGCTGCCAGCTGGAAACACCATATATTTT
.,TRBJ2-6,TRBD1,TRBV12-3/TRBV12-4,CASSQGEYGANVLTF,TGTGCCAGCAGCCAGGGGGAGTACGGGGCCAACGTCCTGACTTTC
.,TRBJ2-1,.,TRBV15,CATSRDKARSDEQFF,TGTGCCACCAGCAGAGATAAGGCTAGAAGCGATGAGCAGTTCTTC
.,TRBJ2-3,.,TRBV10-3,CAISRSRGTDTQYF,TGTGCCATCAGTCGGTCGCGAGGCACAGATACGCAGTATTTT
.,TRBJ1-2,TRBD1,TRBV6-1,CASSARDREFNTF,TGTGCCAGCAGTGCCCGGGACAGGGAATTTAACACCTTC
.,TRBJ2-1,.,TRBV7-2,CASSPPRGRYNEQFF,TGTGCCAGCAGCCCCCCGCGGGGGCGATACAATGAGCAGTTCTTC
.,TRBJ2-2,.,TRBV7-9,CASSSPGGGLRSGELFF,TGTGCCAGCAGCTCCCCCGGGGGCGGTCTTCGGTCCGGGGAGCTGTTTTTT
.,TRBJ2-5,TRBD2,TRBV12-3/TRBV12-4,CASSLELREGRQTQYF,TGTGCCAGCAGTTTAGAATTGAGGGAGGGGAGGCAGACCCAGTACTTC
.,TRBJ1-2,TRBD1,TRBV6-1,CASSRDRDYGYTF,TGTGCCAGCAGTCGGGACAGGGACTATGGCTACACCTTC
few,TRBJ2-4,.,TRBV12-3/TRBV12-4,CASSYRAINIQYF,TGTGCCAGCAGCTACCGGGCGATAAACATTCAGTACTTC
few,TRBJ1-4,.,TRBV20-1,CSAARGEKLFF,TGCAGTGCTGCGAGGGGTGAAAAACTGTTTTTT
.,TRBJ2-5,.,TRBV7-8,CASSLNGGGGRWVETQYF,TGTGCCAGCAGCTTAAATGGCGGAGGGGGGAGGTGGGTTGAGACCCAGTACTTC
.,TRBJ1-5,TRBD1,TRBV24-1,CASSVKGQGDGQPQHF,TGTGCCTCCAGTGTTAAGGGACAGGGAGACGGTCAGCCCCAGCATTTT
few,TRBJ1-5,.,TRBV6-1,CATAAENQPQHF,TGTGCCACCGCCGCAGAAAATCAGCCCCAGCATTTT
few,TRBJ2-5,TRBD1,TRBV7-6,CASSSRPTGGRETQYF,TGTGCCAGCAGCTCCCGCCCCACAGGGGGCAGGGAGACCCAGTACTTC
few,TRBJ1-1,.,TRBV6-2/TRBV6-3,CASSYGQREAFF,TGTGCCAGCAGTTACGGGCAGCGAGAAGCTTTCTTT
.,TRBJ1-2,.,TRBV7-2,CASSLVVGQGNYGYTF,TGTGCCAGCAGCTTAGTGGTCGGGCAGGGGAACTATGGCTACACCTTC
.,TRBJ1-4,.,TRBV6-1,CASSEAGWGGTNEKLFF,TGTGCCAGCAGTGAAGCCGGCTGGGGGGGAACTAATGAAAAACTGTTTTTT
few,TRBJ2-7,.,TRBV6-1,CASSDRPGGLYEQYF,TGTGCCAGCAGTGATCGGCCAGGAGGGCTTTACGAGCAGTACTTC
.,TRBJ2-5,TRBD2,TRBV30,CAWSGAGGETQYF,TGTGCCTGGAGTGGAGCGGGGGGAGAGACCCAGTACTTC
.,TRBJ2-7,TRBD2,TRBV20-1,CSAREGRGGLSYEQYF,TGCAGTGCTAGAGAGGGGCGGGGGGGCCTCTCCTACGAGCAGTACTTC
few,TRBJ1-2,TRBD1,TRBV6-1,CASGGLDRDHGYTF,TGTGCCAGCGGGGGATTGGACAGGGACCATGGCTACACCTTC
once,TRBJ1-5,.,TRBV12-3/TRBV12-4,CASSSGEGQPQHF,TGTGCCAGCAGTTCGGGGGAGGGTCAGCCCCAGCATTTT
.,TRBJ2-7,.,TRBV6-5,CASSYEGSEQYF,TGTGCCAGCAGTTACGAGGGATCCGAGCAGTACTTC
.,TRBJ2-3,.,TRBV6-1,CASSERAGAITDTQYF,TGTGCCAGCAGTGAACGGGCGGGGGCTATCACAGATACGCAGTATTTT
.,TRBJ2-7,TRBD1,TRBV19,CASSSGQGYEQYF,TGTGCCAGTAGTTCCGGACAGGGCTACGAGCAGTACTTC
.,TRBJ1-5,.,TRBV19,CASTVRATRGNQPQHF,TGTGCCAGTACAGTGAGAGCCACCCGAGGCAATCAGCCCCAGCATTTT
.,TRBJ2-7,TRBD2,TRBV12-3/TRBV12-4,CASRSGLASEQYF,TGTGCCAGCAGATCGGGACTAGCGAGTGAGCAGTACTTC
few,TRBJ1-6,TRBD1,TRBV6-1,CASSTGQGGLGSPLHF,TGTGCCAGCAGTACGGGACAGGGGGGACTAGGATCACCCCTCCACTTT
.,TRBJ2-5,.,TRBV20-1,CSAGRGGPETQYF,TGCAGTGCAGGGAGGGGGGGCCCGGAGACCCAGTACTTC
.,TRBJ2-5,TRBD2,TRBV6-2/TRBV6-3,CASSRPGTMYQETQYF,TGTGCCAGCAGCCGCCCCGGGACTATGTACCAAGAGACCCAGTACTTC
few,TRBJ2-5,.,TRBV5-4,CASSPSQETQYF,TGTGCCAGCAGTCCCAGCCAAGAGACCCAGTACTTC
.,TRBJ2-3,TRBD2,TRBV7-3,CASSLLAGGGTDTQYF,TGTGCCAGCAGCTTACTAGCGGGGGGAGGGACAGATACGCAGTATTTT
.,TRBJ1-1,TRBD1,TRBV5-1,CASSPGTGETEAFF,TGCGCCAGCAGCCCCGGGACAGGGGAGACTGAAGCTTTCTTT
few,TRBJ2-7,TRBD1,TRBV7-6,CASSLGGGTGGYEQYF,TGTGCCAGCAGCTTAGGAGGGGGGACAGGGGGTTACGAGCAGTACTTC
few,TRBJ2-7,.,TRBV6-5,CASSYVRPPYEQYF,TGTGCCAGCAGTTACGTGAGACCCCCTTACGAGCAGTACTTC
.,TRBJ1-2,.,TRBV12-3/TRBV12-4,CASGLDVESGYTF,TGTGCCAGCGGTTTAGATGTGGAGTCTGGCTACACCTTC
.,TRBJ1-3,.,TRBV2,CASSDHRVTTGNTIYF,TGTGCCAGCAGTGACCACAGGGTAACGACTGGAAACACCATATATTTT
.,TRBJ1-1,TRBD1,TRBV2,CASRLRTGEIARTEAFF,TGTGCCAGCAGACTACGGACAGGGGAAATTGCGAGAACTGAAGCTTTCTTT
once,TRBJ1-1,.,TRBV7-9,CASSPRTGNTEAFF,TGTGCCAGCAGCCCGCGGACCGGGAACACTGAAGCTTTCTTT
.,TRBJ2-1,TRBD1,TRBV2,CASSARTGYNEQFF,TGTGCCAGCAGTGCCCGGACAGGATACAATGAGCAGTTCTTC
.,TRBJ2-3,.,TRBV11-2,CASSLRLGIGDTQYF,TGTGCCAGCAGCCTCAGACTAGGGATCGGGGATACGCAGTATTTT
.,TRBJ1-5,TRBD1,TRBV12-3/TRBV12-4,CASIATGSNQPQHF,TGTGCCAGCATAGCGACAGGGAGCAATCAGCCCCAGCATTTT
few,TRBJ2-3,TRBD2,TRBV25-1,CASSASGGTTDTQYF,TGTGCCAGCAGTGCATCGGGGGGGACCACAGATACGCAGTATTTT